This is a list of T cell receptor beta chains from one sample in a study of CD8+ T cells in alopecia areata. Assay: immunoSEQ multiplex PCR; the TCRdb copy retains only in-frame clones and omits some. The table has 130,000 or so clones, 85% to 90% seen once; the top ten hold around 14%. The sequencing used CD8+ T cells sorted from blood, collected at week 4, from a patient treated with tofacitinib. Receptor source: a human donor with alopecia areata. The conserved cysteine and the conserved F or W are not part of the CDR3 here. D genes are given only for firm matches.

d_call j_call v_call cdr3_aa
NA TRBJ2-2 TRBV7-9 ASSFRDTPSTGELF
TRBD1 TRBJ2-7 TRBV19 ASSTIPGQGIYEQY
NA TRBJ2-2 TRBV19 ASSIDTPGELF
NA TRBJ2-7 TRBV14 ASSSSETGPYEQY
NA TRBJ2-1 TRBV27 ASSLSTGNNEQF
NA TRBJ2-2 TRBV27 ASSLDRELF
TRBD1 TRBJ2-7 TRBV7-9 ASSLFPVGTGNHEQY
NA TRBJ2-1 TRBV27 ASTTASEPYNEQF
NA TRBJ2-7 TRBV7-9 ASSSESTGSGYEQY
NA TRBJ1-5 TRBV13 ASSSTPDRNQPQH
NA TRBJ2-3 TRBV27 ASTPLWGSTDTQY
NA TRBJ2-7 TRBV27 ASSLSRSGEQY
TRBD2 TRBJ2-3 TRBV4-1 ASSQAGGPRDTQY
NA TRBJ2-2 TRBV7-6 ASSPTEVNTGELF
NA TRBJ2-1 TRBV27 ASSLSVAVSYNEQF
NA TRBJ1-5 TRBV23-1 ASSHPEGALCQPQH
NA TRBJ2-2 TRBV27 ASRYLYGGTGELF
NA NA TRBV25-1 ASSEYGQGRWSYEQY
NA TRBJ2-7 TRBV29-1 SVEGSQGSYEQY
NA TRBJ2-1 TRBV10-2 ASSEGREQF
TRBD2 TRBJ2-1 TRBV6-5 ASSYSTSGGWNEQF
TRBD2 TRBJ2-3 TRBV7-3 ASSLSKLAGARTDTQY
TRBD1 TRBJ1-4 TRBV30 AWSAMGQGAEKLF
NA TRBJ2-7 TRBV19 ASSMGIYEQY